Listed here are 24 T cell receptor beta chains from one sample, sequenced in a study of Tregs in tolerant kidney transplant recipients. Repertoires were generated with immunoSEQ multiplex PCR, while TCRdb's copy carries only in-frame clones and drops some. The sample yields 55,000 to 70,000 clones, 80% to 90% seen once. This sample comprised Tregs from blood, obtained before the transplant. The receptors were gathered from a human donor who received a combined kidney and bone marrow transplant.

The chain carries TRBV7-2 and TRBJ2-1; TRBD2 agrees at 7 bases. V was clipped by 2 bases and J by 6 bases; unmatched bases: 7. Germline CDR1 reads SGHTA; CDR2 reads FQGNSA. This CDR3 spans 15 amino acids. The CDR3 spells CASSLRGSILNEQFF. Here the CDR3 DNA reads TGTGCCAGCAGCTTACGCGGGAGTATTCTCAATGAGCAGTTCTTC.

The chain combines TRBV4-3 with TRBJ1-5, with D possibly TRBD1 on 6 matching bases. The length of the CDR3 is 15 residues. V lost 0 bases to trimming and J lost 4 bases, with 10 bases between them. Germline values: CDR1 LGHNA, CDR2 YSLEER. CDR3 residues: CASSQDSQGNQPQHF. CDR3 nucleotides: TGCGCCAGCAGCCAAGATTCACAGGGTAATCAGCCCCAGCATTTT.

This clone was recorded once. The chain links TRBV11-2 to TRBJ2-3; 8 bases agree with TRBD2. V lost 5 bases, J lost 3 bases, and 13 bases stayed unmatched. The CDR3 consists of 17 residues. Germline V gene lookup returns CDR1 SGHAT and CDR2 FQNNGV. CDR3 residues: CASSPFWKSGGTDTQYF. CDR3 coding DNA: TGTGCCAGCAGCCCCTTTTGGAAGAGCGGGGGAACAGATACGCAGTATTTT.

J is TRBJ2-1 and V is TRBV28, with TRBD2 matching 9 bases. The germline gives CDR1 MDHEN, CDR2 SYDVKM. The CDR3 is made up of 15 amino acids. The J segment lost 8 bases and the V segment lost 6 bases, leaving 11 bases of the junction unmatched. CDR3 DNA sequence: TGTGCCAGCAGCGACTTTAGGACTAGCGTACATGAGCAGTTCTTC. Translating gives CASSDFRTSVHEQFF.

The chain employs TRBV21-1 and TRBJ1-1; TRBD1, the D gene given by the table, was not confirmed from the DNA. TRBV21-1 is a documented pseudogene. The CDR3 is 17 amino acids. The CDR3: CASSKGGRGHRNTEAFF. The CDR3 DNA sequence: TGTGCCAGCAGCAAAGGGGGTAGGGGGCATAGGAACACTGAAGCTTTCTTT.

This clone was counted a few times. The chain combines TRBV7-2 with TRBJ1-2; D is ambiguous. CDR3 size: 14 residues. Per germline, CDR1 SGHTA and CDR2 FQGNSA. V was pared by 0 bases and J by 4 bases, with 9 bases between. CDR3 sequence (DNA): TGTGCCAGCAGCTTAGCGGTGGGTCCCTATGGCTACACCTTC. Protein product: CASSLAVGPYGYTF.

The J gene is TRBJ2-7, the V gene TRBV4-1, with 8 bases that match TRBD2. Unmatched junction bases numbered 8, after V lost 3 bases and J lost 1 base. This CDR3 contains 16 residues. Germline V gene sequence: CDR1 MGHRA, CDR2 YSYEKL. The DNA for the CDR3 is TGCGCCAGCAGCCACCTAGGACTAGCTGGGTCCTACGAGCAGTACTTC. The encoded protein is CASSHLGLAGSYEQYF.

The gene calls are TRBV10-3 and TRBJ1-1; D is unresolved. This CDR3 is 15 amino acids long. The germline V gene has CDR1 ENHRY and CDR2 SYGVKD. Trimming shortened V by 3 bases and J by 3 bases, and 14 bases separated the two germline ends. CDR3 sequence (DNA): TGTGCCATCAGTGAAATCGGATCGGGTTACACTGAAGCTTTCTTT. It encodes CAISEIGSGYTEAFF.

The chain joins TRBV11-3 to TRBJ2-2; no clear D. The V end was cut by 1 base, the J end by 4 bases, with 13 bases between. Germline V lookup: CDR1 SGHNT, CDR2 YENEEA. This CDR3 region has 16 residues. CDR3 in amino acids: CASSLASSGGTGELFF. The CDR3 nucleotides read TGTGCCAGCAGCTTAGCTTCCAGTGGCGGCACCGGGGAGCTGTTTTTT.

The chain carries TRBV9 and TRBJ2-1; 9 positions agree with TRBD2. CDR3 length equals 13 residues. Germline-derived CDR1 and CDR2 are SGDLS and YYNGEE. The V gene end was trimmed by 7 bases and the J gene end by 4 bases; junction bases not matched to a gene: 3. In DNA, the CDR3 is TGTGCCAGCGGAGGACTAGCGTACAATGAGCAGTTCTTC. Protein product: CASGGLAYNEQFF. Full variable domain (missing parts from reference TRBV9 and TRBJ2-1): DSGVTQTPKHLITATGQRVTLRCSPRSGDLSVYWYQQSLDQGLQFLIQYYNGEERAKGNILERFSAQQFPDLHSELNLSSLELGDSALYFCASGGLAYNEQFFGPGTRLTVL.

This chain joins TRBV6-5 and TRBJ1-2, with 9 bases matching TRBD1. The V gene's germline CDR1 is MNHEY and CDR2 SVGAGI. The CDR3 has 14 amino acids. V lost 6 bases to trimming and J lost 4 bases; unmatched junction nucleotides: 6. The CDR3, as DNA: TGTGCCAGCAGACCCGGGACAGGGTTCTATGGCTACACCTTC. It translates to CASRPGTGFYGYTF.

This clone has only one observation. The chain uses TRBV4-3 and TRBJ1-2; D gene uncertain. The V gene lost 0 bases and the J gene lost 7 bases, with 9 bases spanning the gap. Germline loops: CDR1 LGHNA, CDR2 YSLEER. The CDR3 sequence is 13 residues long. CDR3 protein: CASSQDPATGYTF. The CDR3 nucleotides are TGCGCCAGCAGCCAAGACCCTGCCACTGGCTACACCTTC.

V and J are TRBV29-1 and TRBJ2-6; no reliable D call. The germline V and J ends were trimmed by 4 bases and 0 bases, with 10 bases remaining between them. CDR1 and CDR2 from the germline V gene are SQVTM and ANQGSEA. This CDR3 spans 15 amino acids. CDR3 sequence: CSVGYRSSGANVLTF. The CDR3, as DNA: TGCAGCGTTGGTTACCGAAGCTCTGGGGCCAACGTCCTGACTTTC.

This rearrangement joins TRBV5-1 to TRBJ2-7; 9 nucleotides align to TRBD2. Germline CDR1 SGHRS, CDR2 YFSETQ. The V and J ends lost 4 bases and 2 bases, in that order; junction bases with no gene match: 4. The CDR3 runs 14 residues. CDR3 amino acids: CASSGGTSPYEQYF. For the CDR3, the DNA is TGCGCCAGCAGCGGCGGGACTAGCCCCTACGAGCAGTACTTC.

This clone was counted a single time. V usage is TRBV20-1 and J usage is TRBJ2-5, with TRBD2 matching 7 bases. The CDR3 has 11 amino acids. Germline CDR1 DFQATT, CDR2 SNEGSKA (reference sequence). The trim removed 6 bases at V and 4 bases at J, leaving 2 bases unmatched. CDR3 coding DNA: TGCAGTGCCGGGACTACAGAGACCCAGTACTTC. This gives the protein CSAGTTETQYF.

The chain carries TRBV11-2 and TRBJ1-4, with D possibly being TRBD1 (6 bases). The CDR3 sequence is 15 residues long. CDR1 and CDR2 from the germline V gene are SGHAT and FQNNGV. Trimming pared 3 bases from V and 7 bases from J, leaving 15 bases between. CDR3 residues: CASSLMGAGGEKLFF. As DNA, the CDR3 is TGTGCCAGCAGCTTGATGGGGGCGGGAGGTGAAAAACTGTTTTTT.

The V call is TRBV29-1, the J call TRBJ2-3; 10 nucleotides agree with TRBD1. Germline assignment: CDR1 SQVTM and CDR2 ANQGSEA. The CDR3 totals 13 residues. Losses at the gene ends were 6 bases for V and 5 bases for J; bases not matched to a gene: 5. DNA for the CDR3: TGCAGCGTGCGACAGGGGGCCGGAGATACGCAGTATTTT. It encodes CSVRQGAGDTQYF.

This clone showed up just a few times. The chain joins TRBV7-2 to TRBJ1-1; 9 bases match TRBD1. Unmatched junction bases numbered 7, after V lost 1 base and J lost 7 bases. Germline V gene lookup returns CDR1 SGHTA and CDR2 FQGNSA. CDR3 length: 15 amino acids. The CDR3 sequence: CASSLVGQGFREAFF. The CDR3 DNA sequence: TGTGCCAGCAGCTTAGTTGGACAGGGGTTCCGTGAAGCTTTCTTT.

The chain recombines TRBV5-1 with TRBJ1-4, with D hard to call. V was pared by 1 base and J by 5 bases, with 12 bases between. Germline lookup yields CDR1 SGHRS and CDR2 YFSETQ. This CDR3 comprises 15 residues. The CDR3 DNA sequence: TGCGCCAGCAGCTTGAACCGGGCCTTAAATGAAAAACTGTTTTTT. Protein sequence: CASSLNRALNEKLFF.

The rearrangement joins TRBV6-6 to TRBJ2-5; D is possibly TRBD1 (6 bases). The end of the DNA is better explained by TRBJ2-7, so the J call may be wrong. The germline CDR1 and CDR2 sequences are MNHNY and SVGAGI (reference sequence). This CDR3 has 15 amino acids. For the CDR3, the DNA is TGTGCCAGCAGTTACCGGCAGGGGTTCTCCTACGAGCAGTACTTC. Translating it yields CASSYRQGFSYEQYF.

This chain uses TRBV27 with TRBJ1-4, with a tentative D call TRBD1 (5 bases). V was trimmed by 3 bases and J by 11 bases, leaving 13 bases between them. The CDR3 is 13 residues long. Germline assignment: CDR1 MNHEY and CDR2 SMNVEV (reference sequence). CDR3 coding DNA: TGTGCCAGCAGTTTCCAGGGCTTTGGGAAACTGTTTTTT. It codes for CASSFQGFGKLFF.

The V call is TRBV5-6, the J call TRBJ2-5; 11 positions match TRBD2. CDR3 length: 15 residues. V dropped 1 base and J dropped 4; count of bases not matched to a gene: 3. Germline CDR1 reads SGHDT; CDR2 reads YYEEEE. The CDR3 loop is CASSLRLAGGETQYF. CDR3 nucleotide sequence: TGTGCCAGCAGCTTGCGTCTAGCGGGAGGAGAGACCCAGTACTTC. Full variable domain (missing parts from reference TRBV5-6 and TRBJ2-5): DAGVTQSPTHLIKTRGQQVTLRCSPKSGHDTVSWYQQALGQGPQFIFQYYEEEERQRGNFPDRFSGHQFPNYSSELNVNALLLGDSALYLCASSLRLAGGETQYFGPGTRLLVL.

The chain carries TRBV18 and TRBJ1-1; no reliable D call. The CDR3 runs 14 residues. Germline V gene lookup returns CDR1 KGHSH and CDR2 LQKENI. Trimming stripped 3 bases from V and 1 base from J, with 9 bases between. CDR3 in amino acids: CASSPRVGNTEAFF. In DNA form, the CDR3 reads TGTGCCAGCTCACCGAGGGTAGGGAACACTGAAGCTTTCTTT.

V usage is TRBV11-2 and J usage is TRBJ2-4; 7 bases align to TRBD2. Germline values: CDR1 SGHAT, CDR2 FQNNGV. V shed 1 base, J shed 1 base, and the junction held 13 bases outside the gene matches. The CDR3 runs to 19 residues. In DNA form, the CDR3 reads TGTGCCAGCAGCTTAGCCCCGGGACTACCCGGCAATGCCAAAAACATTCAGTACTTC. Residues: CASSLAPGLPGNAKNIQYF.